This T cell receptor beta chain came from a study of PD-1 blockade in classical Hodgkin lymphoma. Sequencing was performed with immunoSEQ multiplex PCR; in TCRdb, only in-frame clones are kept and a portion is missing. This table has 89,000 or so clones, around nine tenths appearing once. Every single patient, without exception, relapsed after autologous stem cell transplantation, and brentuximab vedotin exposure varied. The clonotype was recovered from a human donor with classical Hodgkin lymphoma. The material sequenced was peripheral blood mononuclear cells (PBMCs), taken before the second cycle of nivolumab.

CDR3 residues: CASSYGGLAGGPHEQFF. Here the CDR3 DNA reads TGCGCCAGCAGCTACGGAGGACTAGCGGGAGGCCCCCATGAGCAGTTCTTC. The rearrangement uses TRBV5-1 and TRBJ2-1; 14 positions agree with TRBD2. Germline V gene sequence: CDR1 SGHRS, CDR2 YFSETQ. The CDR3 spans 17 residues. The V gene end was trimmed by 3 bases and the J gene end by 8 bases; junction bases not matched to a gene: 10.